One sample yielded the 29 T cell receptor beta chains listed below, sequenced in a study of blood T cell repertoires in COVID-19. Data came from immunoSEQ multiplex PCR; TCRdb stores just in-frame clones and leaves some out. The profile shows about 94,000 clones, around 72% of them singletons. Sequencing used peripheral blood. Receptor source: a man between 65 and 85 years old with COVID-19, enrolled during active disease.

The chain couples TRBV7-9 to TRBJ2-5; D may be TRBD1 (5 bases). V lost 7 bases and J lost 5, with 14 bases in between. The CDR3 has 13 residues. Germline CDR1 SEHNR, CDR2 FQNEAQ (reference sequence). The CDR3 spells CASTPPGWETQYF. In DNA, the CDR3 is TGTGCCAGCACCCCCCCAGGGTGGGAGACCCAGTACTTC.

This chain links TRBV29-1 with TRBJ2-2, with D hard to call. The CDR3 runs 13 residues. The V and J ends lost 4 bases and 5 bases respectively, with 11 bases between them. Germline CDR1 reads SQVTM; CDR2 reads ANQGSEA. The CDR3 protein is CSVGPAVTGELFF. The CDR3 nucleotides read TGCAGCGTTGGCCCCGCGGTGACCGGGGAGCTGTTTTTT.

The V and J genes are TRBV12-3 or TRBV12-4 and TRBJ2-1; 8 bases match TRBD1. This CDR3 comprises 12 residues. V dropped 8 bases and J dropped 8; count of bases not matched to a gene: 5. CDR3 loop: CASARGQYEQFF. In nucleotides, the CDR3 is TGTGCCAGCGCCAGGGGGCAGTATGAGCAGTTCTTC.

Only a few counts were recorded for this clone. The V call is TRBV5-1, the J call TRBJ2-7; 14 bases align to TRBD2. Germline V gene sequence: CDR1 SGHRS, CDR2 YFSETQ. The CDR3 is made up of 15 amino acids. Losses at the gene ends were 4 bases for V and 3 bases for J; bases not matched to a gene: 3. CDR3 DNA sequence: TGCGCCAGCAGCACCGGGACTAGCGGGAGCTACGAGCAGTACTTC. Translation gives CASSTGTSGSYEQYF.

CDR3 nucleotides: TGTGCCAGCTCACAACGGAATTCACCCCTCCACTTT. Amino acids: CASSQRNSPLHF. This chain links TRBV18 with TRBJ1-6; D gene ambiguous. This CDR3 comprises 12 residues. Germline loops: CDR1 KGHSH, CDR2 LQKENI. V lost 4 bases to trimming and J lost 7 bases, with 5 bases between them.

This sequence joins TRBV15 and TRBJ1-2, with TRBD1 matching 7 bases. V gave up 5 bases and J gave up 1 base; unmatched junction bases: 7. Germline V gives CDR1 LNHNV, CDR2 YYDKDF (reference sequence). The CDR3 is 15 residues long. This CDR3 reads CATSPGTADNYGYTF. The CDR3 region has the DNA TGTGCCACCAGCCCCGGGACAGCTGATAACTATGGCTACACCTTC.

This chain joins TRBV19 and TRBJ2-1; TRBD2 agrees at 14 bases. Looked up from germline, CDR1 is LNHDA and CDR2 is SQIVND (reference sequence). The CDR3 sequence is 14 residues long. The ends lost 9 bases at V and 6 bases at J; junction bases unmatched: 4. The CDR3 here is CASRLAGGPNEQFF. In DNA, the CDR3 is TGTGCCAGCCGACTAGCGGGAGGGCCCAATGAGCAGTTCTTC.

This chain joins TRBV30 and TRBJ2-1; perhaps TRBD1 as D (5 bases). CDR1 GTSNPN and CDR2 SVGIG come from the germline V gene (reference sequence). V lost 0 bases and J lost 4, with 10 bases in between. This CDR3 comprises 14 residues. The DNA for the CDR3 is TGTGCCTGGAGTGTAGGGGCGGTGTACAATGAGCAGTTCTTC. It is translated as CAWSVGAVYNEQFF.

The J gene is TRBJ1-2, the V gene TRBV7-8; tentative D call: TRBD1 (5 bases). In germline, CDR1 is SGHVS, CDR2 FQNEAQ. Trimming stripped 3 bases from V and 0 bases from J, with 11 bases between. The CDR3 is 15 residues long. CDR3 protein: CASSFRGGANYGYTF. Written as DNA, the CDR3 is TGTGCCAGCAGCTTTCGGGGGGGAGCTAACTATGGCTACACCTTC.

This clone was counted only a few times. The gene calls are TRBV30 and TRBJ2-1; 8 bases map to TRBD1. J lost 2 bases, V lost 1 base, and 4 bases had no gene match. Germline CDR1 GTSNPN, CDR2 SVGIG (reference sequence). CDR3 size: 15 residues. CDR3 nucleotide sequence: TGTGCCTGGAGTGGATTACAGGGGGCCTACAATGAGCAGTTCTTC. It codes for CAWSGLQGAYNEQFF.

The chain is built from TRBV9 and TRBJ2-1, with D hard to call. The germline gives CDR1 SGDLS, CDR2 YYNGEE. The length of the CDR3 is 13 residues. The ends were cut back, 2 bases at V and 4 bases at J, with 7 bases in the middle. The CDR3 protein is CASSVDTYNEQFF. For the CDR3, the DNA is TGTGCCAGCAGCGTCGACACTTACAATGAGCAGTTCTTC.

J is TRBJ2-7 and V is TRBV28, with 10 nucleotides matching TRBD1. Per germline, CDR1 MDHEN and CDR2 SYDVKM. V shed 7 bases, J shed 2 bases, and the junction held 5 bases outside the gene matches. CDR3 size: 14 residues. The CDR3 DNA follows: TGTGCCAGCAAACTGACAGGGGGCCCCTACGAGCAGTACTTC. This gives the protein CASKLTGGPYEQYF.

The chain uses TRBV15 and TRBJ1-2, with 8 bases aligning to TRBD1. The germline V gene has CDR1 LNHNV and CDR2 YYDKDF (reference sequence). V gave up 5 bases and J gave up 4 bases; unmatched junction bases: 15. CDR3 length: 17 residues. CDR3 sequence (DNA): TGTGCCACCAGCCAAGGGTTCGACAGGGGATTGGGCTATGGCTACACCTTC. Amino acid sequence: CATSQGFDRGLGYGYTF.

The DNA of the CDR3 is TGTGCCAGCAGCTTAGATGGTGGGACAGGGAATGAGCAGTTCTTC. Amino acid sequence: CASSLDGGTGNEQFF. The chain couples TRBV7-2 to TRBJ2-1; 9 bases match TRBD1. The trim removed 1 base at V and 7 bases at J, leaving 5 bases unmatched. CDR1 is SGHTA and CDR2 is FQGNSA in the germline V gene. The CDR3 contains 15 residues.

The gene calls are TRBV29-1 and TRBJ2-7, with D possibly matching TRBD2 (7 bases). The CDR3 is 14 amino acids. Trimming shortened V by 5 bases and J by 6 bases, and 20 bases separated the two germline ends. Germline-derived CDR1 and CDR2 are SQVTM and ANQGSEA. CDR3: CSVSSGTRRSEQYF. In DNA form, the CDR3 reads TGCAGCGTTTCCAGCGGGACAAGAAGGAGCGAGCAGTACTTC.

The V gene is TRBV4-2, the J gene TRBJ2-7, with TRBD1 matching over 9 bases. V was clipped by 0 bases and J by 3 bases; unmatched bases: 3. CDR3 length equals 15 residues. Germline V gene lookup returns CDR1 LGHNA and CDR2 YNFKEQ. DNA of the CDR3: TGTGCCAGCAGCCAAGAGGGGGGACAGGGCTACGAGCAGTACTTC. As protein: CASSQEGGQGYEQYF.

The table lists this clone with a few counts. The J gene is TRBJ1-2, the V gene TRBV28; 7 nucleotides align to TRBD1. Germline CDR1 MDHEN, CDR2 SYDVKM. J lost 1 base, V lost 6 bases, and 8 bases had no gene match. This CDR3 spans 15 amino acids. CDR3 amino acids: CASRATGSVNYGYTF. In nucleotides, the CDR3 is TGTGCCAGCAGGGCGACAGGGTCGGTTAACTATGGCTACACCTTC.

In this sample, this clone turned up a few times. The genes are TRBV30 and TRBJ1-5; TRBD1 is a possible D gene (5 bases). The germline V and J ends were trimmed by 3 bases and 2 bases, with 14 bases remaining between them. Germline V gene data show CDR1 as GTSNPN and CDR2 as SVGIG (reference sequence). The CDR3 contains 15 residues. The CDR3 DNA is TGTGCCTGGAGGTTCGGCGGACAAGGCAATCAGCCCCAGCATTTT. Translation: CAWRFGGQGNQPQHF.

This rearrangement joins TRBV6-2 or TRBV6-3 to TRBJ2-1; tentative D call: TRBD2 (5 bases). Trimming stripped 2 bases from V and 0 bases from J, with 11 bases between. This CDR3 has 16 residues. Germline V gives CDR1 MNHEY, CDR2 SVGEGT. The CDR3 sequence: CASSYTASLSYNEQFF. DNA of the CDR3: TGTGCCAGCAGTTACACTGCTAGCCTCTCCTACAATGAGCAGTTCTTC.

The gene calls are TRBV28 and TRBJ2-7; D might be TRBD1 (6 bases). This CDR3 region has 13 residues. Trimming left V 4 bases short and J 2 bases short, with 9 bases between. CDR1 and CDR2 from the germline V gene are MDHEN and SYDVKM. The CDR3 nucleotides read TGTGCCAGCAGTTGGACAGATACCTACGAGCAGTACTTC. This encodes CASSWTDTYEQYF.

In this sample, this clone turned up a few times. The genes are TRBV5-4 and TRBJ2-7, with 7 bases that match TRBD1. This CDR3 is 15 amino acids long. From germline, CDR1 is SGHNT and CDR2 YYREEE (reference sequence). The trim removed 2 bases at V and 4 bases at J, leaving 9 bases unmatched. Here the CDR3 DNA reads TGTGCCAGCAGCTTATTAACGACGGACAGGTACGAGCAGTACTTC. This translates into CASSLLTTDRYEQYF.

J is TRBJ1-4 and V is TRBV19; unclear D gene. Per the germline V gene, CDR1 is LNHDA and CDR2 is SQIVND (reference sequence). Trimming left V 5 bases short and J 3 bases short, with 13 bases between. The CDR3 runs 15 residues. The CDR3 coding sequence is TGTGCCAGTAGTTTCAGCGGTATAGCTAATGAAAAACTGTTTTTT. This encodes CASSFSGIANEKLFF.

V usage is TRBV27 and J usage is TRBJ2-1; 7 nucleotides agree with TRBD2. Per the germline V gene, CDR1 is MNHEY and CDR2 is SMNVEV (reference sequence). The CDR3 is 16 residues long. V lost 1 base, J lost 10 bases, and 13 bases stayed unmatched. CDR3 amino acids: CASSLLGRAPAGEQFF. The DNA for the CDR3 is TGTGCCAGCAGTTTATTGGGGAGGGCCCCAGCGGGCGAGCAGTTCTTC.

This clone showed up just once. The chain's CDR3 is CASSQGVNGELFF. CDR3 coding DNA: TGTGCCAGCAGCCAAGGCGTCAACGGGGAGCTGTTTTTT. The chain recombines TRBV3-1 (or the pseudogene TRBV3-2) with TRBJ2-2; no firm D call. V was clipped by 1 base and J by 7 bases, with 7 bases between them. CDR1 and CDR2 (germline): LGHDT, YNNKEL (reference sequence). The CDR3 sequence is 13 residues long.

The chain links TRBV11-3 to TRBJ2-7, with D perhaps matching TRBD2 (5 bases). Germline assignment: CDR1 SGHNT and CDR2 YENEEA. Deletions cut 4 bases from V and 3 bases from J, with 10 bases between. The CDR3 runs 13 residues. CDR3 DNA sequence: TGTGCCAGCAGCTCATACAGCGGCTACGAGCAGTACTTC. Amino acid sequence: CASSSYSGYEQYF.

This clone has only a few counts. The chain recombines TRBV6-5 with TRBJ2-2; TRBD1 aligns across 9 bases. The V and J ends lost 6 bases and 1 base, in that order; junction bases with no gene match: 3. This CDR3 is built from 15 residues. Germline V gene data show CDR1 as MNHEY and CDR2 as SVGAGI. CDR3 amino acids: CASRPGQGNTGELFF. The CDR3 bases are TGTGCCAGCAGACCGGGACAGGGGAACACCGGGGAGCTGTTTTTT.

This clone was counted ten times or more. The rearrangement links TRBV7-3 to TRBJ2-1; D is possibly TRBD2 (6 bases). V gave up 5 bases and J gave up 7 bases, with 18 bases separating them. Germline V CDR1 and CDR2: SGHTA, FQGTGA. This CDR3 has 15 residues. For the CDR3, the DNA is TGTGCCAGCAGCCCCATAGCGGAGGCCCTTAATGAGCAGTTCTTC. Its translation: CASSPIAEALNEQFF.

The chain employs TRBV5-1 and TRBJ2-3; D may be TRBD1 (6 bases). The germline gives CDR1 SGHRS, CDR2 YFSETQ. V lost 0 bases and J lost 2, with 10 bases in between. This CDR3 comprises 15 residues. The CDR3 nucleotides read TGCGCCAGCAGCTTGGAGGACAGTTCCACAGATACGCAGTATTTT. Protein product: CASSLEDSSTDTQYF.

For the CDR3, the DNA is TGCGCCAGCCAGGTTGGGAGCTCCTACGAGCAGTACTTC. This translates into CASQVGSSYEQYF. This chain joins TRBV5-1 and TRBJ2-7, with D possibly TRBD2 on 5 matching bases. The ends were cut back, 7 bases at V and 0 bases at J, with 11 bases in the middle. The CDR3 has 13 residues. CDR1 and CDR2 (germline): SGHRS, YFSETQ.